This note documents a single TCR beta chain sequence. The sample belongs to a study of shared clonotypes between healthy human individuals. Study-wide context: Used for every donor were three CD4 naive, three CD4 memory, two CD8 naive and one CD8 memory plate.

There are 14 residues in the CDR3. V was clipped by 9 bases and J by 3 bases, with 17 bases between them. Germline CDR1 and CDR2: LNHDA and SQIVND (reference sequence). Investigators spread the genomic DNA of each subset evenly over several immunoSEQ plates. TCRdb's table, derived via immunoSEQ multiplex PCR, lists solely in-frame clones and lacks some. The table has 2 million to 2.5 million clones, 85% to 95% seen once; the top ten hold roughly 0.36%. The sequence was obtained from a man aged 18 to 30 in good health. Some clones in this sample may be carry-over from other donors' samples. The chain recombines TRBV19 with TRBJ1-2; D is unclear. Sequenced: naive CD4+ T cells from PBMCs. Subset: CD45RA+ positively selected. CDR3 coding DNA: TGTGCCAGCCCCGGCGGGAGGCAACACTATGGCTACACCTTC. It encodes CASPGGRQHYGYTF. Full variable domain (rest looked up from reference TRBV19 and TRBJ1-2): DGGITQSPKYLFRKEGQNVTLSCEQNLNHDAMYWYRQDPGQGLRLIYYSQIVNDFQKGDIAEGYSVSREKKESFPLTVTSAQKNPTAFYLCASPGGRQHYGYTFGSGTRLTVV.